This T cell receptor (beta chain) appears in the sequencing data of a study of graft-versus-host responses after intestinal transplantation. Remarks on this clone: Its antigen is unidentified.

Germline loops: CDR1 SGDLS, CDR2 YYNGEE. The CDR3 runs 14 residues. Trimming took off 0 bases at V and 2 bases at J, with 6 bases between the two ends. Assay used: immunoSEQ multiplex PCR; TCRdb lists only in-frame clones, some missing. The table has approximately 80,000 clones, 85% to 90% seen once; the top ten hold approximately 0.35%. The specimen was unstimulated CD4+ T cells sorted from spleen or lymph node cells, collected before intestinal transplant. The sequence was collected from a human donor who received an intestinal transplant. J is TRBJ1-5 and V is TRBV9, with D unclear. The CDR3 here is CASSVGGGNQPQHF. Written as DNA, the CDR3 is TGTGCCAGCAGCGTAGGAGGTGGCAATCAGCCCCAGCATTTT.